This T cell receptor beta chain was observed in a study of T cells in Graves' hyperthyroidism and ophthalmopathy. TCR beta CDR3 regions were amplified from RNA transcripts. TCR CDR3 underwent first-round RT-PCR with the HTBI primer set. TCRdb processed the multiplex PCR reads anew with MiXCR; each CDR3 protein has one entry. This table holds more than 300,000 distinct CDR3 sequences, roughly a sixth found once. With 1 base clipped from V and 0 bases from J, the junction kept 6 bases outside the gene matches. CDR1 is SGHRS and CDR2 is YFSETQ in the germline V gene. This CDR3 is built from 16 residues. General study findings and limits: Most clonotypes expanded in thyroid above 0.001 were likewise present in blood.

Patients were excluded for uncontrolled infection, other autoimmune disease, pregnancy or lactation. Source material for PBMCs was about 10 ml fresh peripheral blood. A single count supports this clonotype. The antigen remains unidentified. The sequence came from a woman in her thirties with Graves' hyperthyroidism that later progressed to Graves' ophthalmopathy. The specimen was blood. The chain is built from TRBV5-1 and TRBJ1-1; TRBD1 agrees at 7 bases. CDR3 loop: CASSLSPGGMNTEAFF. CDR3 nucleotide sequence: TGCGCCAGCAGCTTGTCCCCAGGGGGGATGAACACTGAAGCTTTCTTT.